The source of this T cell receptor (beta chain) is a study of blood T cell repertoires in COVID-19. At the level of the study: Some COVID-19 samples were acute and others convalescent; all came from the United States, Italy and Spain. The analysed material was cDNA or gDNA that came from T cells, B-cell-depleted T cells, or PBMCs.

Per the original data handling: Estimation of nucleated cell counts was performed using reference gene primer amplification. Clones were read by immunoSEQ multiplex PCR, and TCRdb kept only the in-frame ones, dropping some. V, J and clone size reflect that table, while D and trimming were determined from the DNA. Among about 110,000 clones listed, about 80% were seen once. Germline V gene sequence: CDR1 LNHDA, CDR2 SQIVND (reference sequence). The CDR3 has 13 amino acids. The germline V and J ends were trimmed by 4 bases and 1 base, with 7 bases remaining between them. The V call is TRBV19, the J call TRBJ1-1; D possibly corresponds to TRBD1 (6 bases). Sequenced: peripheral blood. The source of this sequence is a woman in her sixties or seventies with acute or convalescent COVID-19. The CDR3 is CASSRQANTEAFF. In DNA, the CDR3 is TGTGCCAGTAGTAGACAGGCGAACACTGAAGCTTTCTTT. Variable domain in full (rest from reference TRBV19 and TRBJ1-1): DGGITQSPKYLFRKEGQNVTLSCEQNLNHDAMYWYRQDPGQGLRLIYYSQIVNDFQKGDIAEGYSVSREKKESFPLTVTSAQKNPTAFYLCASSRQANTEAFFGQGTRLTVV.